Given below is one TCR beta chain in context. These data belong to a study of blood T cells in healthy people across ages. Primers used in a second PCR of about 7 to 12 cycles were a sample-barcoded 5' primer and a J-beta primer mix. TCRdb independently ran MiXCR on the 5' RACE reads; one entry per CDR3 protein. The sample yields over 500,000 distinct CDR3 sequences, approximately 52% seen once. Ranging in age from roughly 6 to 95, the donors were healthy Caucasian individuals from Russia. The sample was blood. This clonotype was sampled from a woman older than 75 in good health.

CDR3 residues: CASRRQYTEAFF. The CDR3 nucleotides are TGTGCCAGCAGAAGACAGTACACTGAAGCTTTCTTT. The chain links TRBV6-2 or TRBV6-3 to TRBJ1-1; a possible D gene is TRBD1 (5 bases). Deletions cut 6 bases from V and 3 bases from J, with 8 bases between. CDR3 size: 12 residues. Germline values: CDR1 MNHEY, CDR2 SVGEGT.